The 6 T cell receptor beta chains below all came from one sample that was sequenced in a study of blood T cell repertoires in COVID-19. Assay: immunoSEQ multiplex PCR; the TCRdb copy retains only in-frame clones and omits some. The data show some 97,000 clones, approximately 80% seen once. The sample was peripheral blood. These receptors came from a man in his fifties or sixties with active or convalescent COVID-19.

On this clone: One end of the junction does not line up with germline, which may come from a read error. The rearrangement links TRBV4-1 to TRBJ1-5; D perhaps matches TRBD1 (6 bases). The CDR3 length is 15 residues. Germline V gene sequence: CDR1 MGHRA, CDR2 YSYEKL. In DNA form, the CDR3 reads TGCGCCAGCAGTCAAGGGAACAGGGACGGCCAGCCCCAGCATTTT. Translated: CASSQGNRDGQPQHF.

This chain links TRBV3-1 (or the pseudogene TRBV3-2) with TRBJ1-2; TRBD1 agrees at 10 bases. Germline V gene data show CDR1 as LGHDT and CDR2 as YNNKEL (reference sequence). V gave up 4 bases and J gave up 2 bases; unmatched junction bases: 1. The CDR3 totals 14 residues. The CDR3 DNA is TGTGCCAGCAGCCTGGACAGGGGGAACTATGGCTACACCTTC. This codes for CASSLDRGNYGYTF.

V usage is TRBV18 and J usage is TRBJ1-2; D gene ambiguous. Per the germline V gene, CDR1 is KGHSH and CDR2 is LQKENI. The CDR3 covers 14 residues. Trimming pared 0 bases from V and 4 bases from J, leaving 9 bases between. The DNA of the CDR3 is TGTGCCAGCTCACCACCGGCCCAGATCTATGGCTACACCTTC. Translation gives CASSPPAQIYGYTF.

This sequence joins TRBV11-3 and TRBJ2-7; D gene uncertain. This CDR3 spans 15 amino acids. Trimming removed 4 bases from V and 2 bases from J, with 15 bases in between. From germline, CDR1 is SGHNT and CDR2 YENEEA. The CDR3 spells CASSSEVKHPYEQYF. The DNA of the CDR3 is TGTGCCAGCAGCTCCGAGGTAAAACACCCCTACGAGCAGTACTTC.

The rearrangement joins TRBV10-3 to TRBJ1-2; D gene unclear. There are 13 residues in the CDR3. CDR1 ENHRY and CDR2 SYGVKD come from the germline V gene. The V and J ends lost 3 bases and 5 bases respectively, with 10 bases between them. The CDR3 loop reads CAISEEEVYGYTF. CDR3 sequence (DNA): TGTGCCATCAGTGAAGAGGAAGTGTATGGCTACACCTTC.

The J gene is TRBJ2-3, the V gene TRBV3-1 (or the pseudogene TRBV3-2); no clear D. V lost 6 bases, J lost 5 bases, and 9 bases lay in between. CDR1 is LGHDT, CDR2 YNNKEL, per germline (reference sequence). The CDR3 runs to 12 residues. In nucleotides, the CDR3 is TGTGCCAGCAGTCCGGGTGGAGATACGCAGTATTTT. This encodes CASSPGGDTQYF.